The 27 T cell receptor beta chains in this list originate from one sample, sequenced in a study of blood T cell repertoires in COVID-19. Method: immunoSEQ multiplex PCR; TCRdb's copy keeps in-frame clones and lacks some. The top ten hold around 3.5% of the sample, which has under 250,000 clones, roughly 80% seen once. Material for sequencing was peripheral blood. All receptors come from a young woman with acute or convalescent COVID-19.

The chain has TRBV2 and TRBJ2-7, with TRBD2 matching over 9 bases. This CDR3 comprises 15 residues. Trimming took 4 bases from V and 3 from J; bases not matched to a gene: 7. Germline assignment: CDR1 SNHLY and CDR2 FYNNEI. This CDR3 is CASSGHSGGDYEQYF. CDR3 bases: TGTGCCAGCAGTGGGCATAGCGGGGGTGACTACGAGCAGTACTTC.

The chain is built from TRBV27 and TRBJ2-1; 8 bases map to TRBD1. Germline values: CDR1 MNHEY, CDR2 SMNVEV (reference sequence). V shed 4 bases, J shed 14 bases, and the junction held 22 bases outside the gene matches. This CDR3 is built from 17 residues. Here the CDR3 reads CASSSPTGDINDSHKFF. In DNA form, the CDR3 reads TGTGCCAGCAGTTCCCCGACAGGGGATATTAACGATTCACATAAGTTCTTC.

The chain couples TRBV6-4 to TRBJ2-5; 10 positions agree with TRBD2. V trimming: 3 bases; J trimming: 2 bases; junction bases outside the gene matches: 15. Germline loops: CDR1 MRHNA, CDR2 SNTAGT. The CDR3 totals 19 residues. The CDR3 region is CASSDGRLAGVWAQETQYF. The CDR3 DNA sequence: TGTGCCAGCAGTGATGGACGGCTAGCGGGAGTTTGGGCTCAAGAGACCCAGTACTTC.

This rearrangement joins TRBV4-1 to TRBJ1-4, with 7 bases aligning to TRBD1. J lost 8 bases, V lost 4 bases, and 10 bases had no gene match. From germline, CDR1 is MGHRA and CDR2 YSYEKL. There are 15 residues in the CDR3. The CDR3 sequence: CASSPSTGHSEKLFF. The CDR3 coding sequence is TGCGCCAGCAGCCCGTCGACAGGGCATTCAGAAAAACTGTTTTTT.

This rearrangement joins TRBV5-1 to TRBJ1-6, with D maybe TRBD1 (5 bases). The CDR3 has 17 residues. In germline, CDR1 is SGHRS, CDR2 YFSETQ. V was clipped by 4 bases and J by 10 bases, with 24 bases between them. The CDR3 DNA sequence: TGCGCCAGCAGCACCTCCGGGGGGGGACGGTACGGCTCACCCCTCCACTTT. Translation gives CASSTSGGGRYGSPLHF. Supplemented by reference TRBV5-1 and TRBJ1-6, the full variable domain reads KAGVTQTPRYLIKTRGQQVTLSCSPISGHRSVSWYQQTPGQGLQFLFEYFSETQRNKGNFPGRFSGRQFSNSRSEMNVSTLELGDSALYLCASSTSGGGRYGSPLHFGNGTRLTVT.

The chain employs TRBV7-9 and TRBJ2-1; 8 nucleotides match TRBD1. The CDR3 has 18 amino acids. V was pared by 2 bases and J by 7 bases, with 16 bases of the junction left unmatched. Per germline, CDR1 SEHNR and CDR2 FQNEAQ (reference sequence). CDR3 bases: TGTGCCAGCAGCTTATTGGATTACGTGGGACAGGTACGAAATGAGCAGTTCTTC. Translation: CASSLLDYVGQVRNEQFF.

This chain links TRBV25-1 with TRBJ2-3, with 7 bases that match TRBD2. Germline loops: CDR1 MGHDK, CDR2 SYGVNS. V lost 5 bases and J lost 0; bases outside the gene matches: 2. CDR3 length equals 14 residues. The CDR3, as DNA: TGTGCCAGCAGTCTTAGCGGGAGCACAGATACGCAGTATTTT. This sequence encodes CASSLSGSTDTQYF.

V gene TRBV6-6 combines with J gene TRBJ2-1; 8 positions agree with TRBD2. Germline CDR1 MNHNY, CDR2 SVGAGI (reference sequence). The V gene end was trimmed by 5 bases and the J gene end by 0 bases; junction bases not matched to a gene: 9. The CDR3 contains 17 residues. Here the CDR3 reads CASSPGAGGVSYNEQFF. The DNA for the CDR3 is TGTGCCAGCAGTCCCGGGGCGGGAGGTGTCTCCTACAATGAGCAGTTCTTC.

The chain couples TRBV5-1 to TRBJ2-5; 11 nucleotides align to TRBD1. Losses at the gene ends were 4 bases for V and 1 base for J; bases not matched to a gene: 9. Per germline, CDR1 SGHRS and CDR2 YFSETQ. The CDR3 sequence is 17 residues long. The CDR3 nucleotides are TGCGCCAGCAGCCAGGGACAGGGGGTGCGGATCCAAGAGACCCAGTACTTC. This translates into CASSQGQGVRIQETQYF.

The CDR3 loop is CASSEWTRGELFF. CDR3 bases: TGTGCCAGCAGTGAATGGACACGCGGGGAGCTGTTTTTT. The chain employs TRBV25-1 and TRBJ2-2; weak D call: TRBD1 (5 bases). The germline V gene encodes CDR1 MGHDK and CDR2 SYGVNS. This CDR3 is 13 amino acids long. V shed 1 base and J shed 7 bases, with 7 bases lying between them.

This chain links TRBV11-2 with TRBJ2-1; TRBD2 matches at 10 bases. Looked up from germline, CDR1 is SGHAT and CDR2 is FQNNGV. This CDR3 spans 14 amino acids. With 5 bases clipped from V and 6 bases from J, the junction kept 4 bases outside the gene matches. The DNA of the CDR3 is TGTGCCAGCAGCCGACTAGCGGGTCTCAATGAGCAGTTCTTC. Its translation is CASSRLAGLNEQFF.

The gene calls are TRBV7-6 and TRBJ2-3, with D perhaps TRBD2 (6 bases). CDR1 SGHVS and CDR2 FNYEAQ come from the germline V gene. Trimming removed 2 bases at V and 6 bases at J, with 15 bases between. The length of the CDR3 is 15 residues. The CDR3 region is CASSLSLARGDTQYF. The CDR3 nucleotides are TGTGCCAGCAGCTTATCCTTGGCCCGGGGGGATACGCAGTATTTT.

The CDR3 DNA follows: TGTGCCAGCAGCATCGGGACAAACTACGAGCAGTACTTC. Its protein product is CASSIGTNYEQYF. The chain has TRBV6-6 and TRBJ2-7, with a possible D match to TRBD1 (6 bases). CDR1 and CDR2 from the germline V gene are MNHNY and SVGAGI (reference sequence). The CDR3 contains 13 residues. With 6 bases removed from V and 3 bases from J, the gap between germline ends came to 12 bases.

This chain uses TRBV18 with TRBJ2-7, with D perhaps TRBD1 (6 bases). Germline CDR1 KGHSH, CDR2 LQKENI. Trimming cost V 3 bases and J 1 base, with 10 bases left between them. The CDR3 totals 14 residues. The CDR3 loop is CASSPGAQSYEQYF. Here the CDR3 DNA reads TGTGCCAGCTCACCGGGGGCGCAGTCCTACGAGCAGTACTTC.

The genes are TRBV5-6 and TRBJ2-7, with 10 bases aligning to TRBD1. From germline, CDR1 is SGHDT and CDR2 YYEEEE. The CDR3 has 14 amino acids. The ends lost 3 bases at V and 3 bases at J; junction bases unmatched: 3. The CDR3 DNA reads as TGTGCCAGCAGCTGGACAGGGGGAGGCTACGAGCAGTACTTC. This gives the protein CASSWTGGGYEQYF.

The gene calls are TRBV10-3 and TRBJ2-7; a possible D gene is TRBD2 (6 bases). Germline assignment: CDR1 ENHRY and CDR2 SYGVKD. The CDR3 length is 15 residues. Trimming took 4 bases from V and 3 from J, leaving 16 bases between them. CDR3: CAISVASGLLYEQYF. The CDR3 DNA reads TGTGCCATCAGTGTAGCCTCGGGACTCCTCTACGAGCAGTACTTC.

The chain joins TRBV6-6 to TRBJ1-3, with a weak D call TRBD1 (6 bases). V was shortened by 5 bases and J by 0 bases, with 11 bases between the two germline ends. CDR3 length: 15 amino acids. The germline V gene has CDR1 MNHNY and CDR2 SVGAGI (reference sequence). CDR3 region: CASSKTGDSGNTIYF. Written as DNA, the CDR3 is TGTGCCAGCAGTAAGACAGGAGACTCTGGAAACACCATATATTTT.

V is TRBV28 and J is TRBJ2-5; 8 bases map to TRBD1. With V trimmed by 10 bases and J by 1 base, 5 bases remained unmatched. The CDR3 contains 13 residues. Per germline, CDR1 MDHEN and CDR2 SYDVKM. CDR3 in DNA: TGTGCCATCGGCGGACAGGGCCAAGAGACCCAGTACTTC. It encodes CAIGGQGQETQYF.

Only a few counts were recorded for this clone. V and J are TRBV6-2 or TRBV6-3 and TRBJ2-5; 8 bases agree with TRBD2. The germline V gene has CDR1 MNHEY and CDR2 SVGEGT. The CDR3 has 15 amino acids. Losses at the gene ends were 2 bases for V and 8 bases for J; bases not matched to a gene: 10. CDR3 sequence (DNA): TGTGCCAGCAGTTACCCACTAGCGGAGGGGGGTACCCAGTACTTC. It encodes CASSYPLAEGGTQYF.

This sequence joins TRBV5-1 and TRBJ2-5; TRBD1 agrees at 8 bases. The germline gives CDR1 SGHRS, CDR2 YFSETQ. The CDR3 totals 15 residues. V was clipped by 5 bases and J by 2 bases; unmatched bases: 8. CDR3 sequence: CASRAGTGQQETQYF. Here the CDR3 DNA reads TGCGCCAGCAGGGCGGGGACAGGCCAGCAAGAGACCCAGTACTTC.

The chain is built from TRBV25-1 and TRBJ1-1; weak D call: TRBD1 (6 bases). With 11 bases removed from V and 7 bases from J, the gap between germline ends came to 17 bases. The germline CDR1 and CDR2 sequences are MGHDK and SYGVNS. There are 12 residues in the CDR3. The CDR3 bases are TGTGCCCGGCTTGCGGGGGGCGGTGAAGCTTTCTTT. Translation gives CARLAGGGEAFF.

This clone was seen once. CDR3 amino acids: CASSLGQRNEKLFF. As DNA, the CDR3 is TGTGCCAGCAGCTTGGGACAGAGAAATGAAAAACTGTTTTTT. J is TRBJ1-4 and V is TRBV5-6, with D possibly being TRBD1 (5 bases). From germline, CDR1 is SGHDT and CDR2 YYEEEE. V shed 0 bases and J shed 5 bases, with 8 bases lying between them. The CDR3 runs to 14 residues.

The chain employs TRBV14 and TRBJ2-5; tentative D call: TRBD1 (5 bases). Between the trimmed V and J ends, which lost 2 bases and 4 bases, there was a span of 14 bases. This CDR3 region has 15 residues. Germline CDR1 SGHDN, CDR2 FVKESK. The CDR3 nucleotides read TGTGCCAGCAGCCAACCCACTCTAAGGGGAGAGACCCAGTACTTC. Amino acids: CASSQPTLRGETQYF.

The gene calls are TRBV27 and TRBJ2-7, with 7 bases matching TRBD2. The V and J ends lost 2 bases and 5 bases, in that order; junction bases with no gene match: 6. The germline gives CDR1 MNHEY, CDR2 SMNVEV (reference sequence). CDR3 length equals 14 residues. The CDR3 sequence is CASSLAPGGHEQYF. The CDR3 DNA is TGTGCCAGCAGTTTAGCCCCGGGGGGTCACGAGCAGTACTTC.

V usage is TRBV4-3 and J usage is TRBJ2-5; 8 nucleotides line up with TRBD2. There are 16 residues in the CDR3. The trim removed 1 base at V and 6 bases at J, leaving 10 bases unmatched. Germline CDR1 and CDR2: LGHNA and YSLEER. The CDR3 loop is CASSQAHTGGPKTQYF. CDR3 nucleotides: TGCGCCAGCAGCCAAGCCCACACGGGAGGGCCGAAGACCCAGTACTTC.

This chain's CDR3 is CASSQVLLIKGEKLFF. In DNA form, the CDR3 reads TGCGCCAGCAGCCAAGTCTTACTCATCAAGGGGGAAAAACTGTTTTTT. The chain uses TRBV4-3 and TRBJ1-4, with D possibly matching TRBD1 (5 bases). CDR1 and CDR2 (germline): LGHNA, YSLEER. Trimming took off 1 base at V and 8 bases at J, with 17 bases between the two ends. This CDR3 is built from 16 residues.

A single count supports this clone. The chain combines TRBV29-1 with TRBJ2-1, with D perhaps TRBD2 (5 bases). The germline gives CDR1 SQVTM, CDR2 ANQGSEA. This CDR3 has 15 residues. The V gene lost 0 bases and the J gene lost 1 base, with 10 bases spanning the gap. The CDR3 sequence is CSVEDSSQSYNEQFF. In DNA form, the CDR3 reads TGCAGCGTTGAAGATTCTAGCCAGTCCTACAATGAGCAGTTCTTC.